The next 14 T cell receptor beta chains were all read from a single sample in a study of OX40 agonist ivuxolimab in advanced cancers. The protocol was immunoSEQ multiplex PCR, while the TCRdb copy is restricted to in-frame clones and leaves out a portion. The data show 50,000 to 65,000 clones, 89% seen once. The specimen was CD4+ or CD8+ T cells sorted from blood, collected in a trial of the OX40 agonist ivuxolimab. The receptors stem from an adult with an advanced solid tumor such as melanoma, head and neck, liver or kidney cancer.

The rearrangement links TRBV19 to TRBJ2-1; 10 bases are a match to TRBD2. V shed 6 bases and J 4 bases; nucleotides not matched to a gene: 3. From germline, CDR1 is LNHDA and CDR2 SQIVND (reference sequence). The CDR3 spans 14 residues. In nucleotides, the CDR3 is TGTGCCAGTAGCTCAGCGGGAGGGTACAATGAGCAGTTCTTC. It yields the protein CASSSAGGYNEQFF.

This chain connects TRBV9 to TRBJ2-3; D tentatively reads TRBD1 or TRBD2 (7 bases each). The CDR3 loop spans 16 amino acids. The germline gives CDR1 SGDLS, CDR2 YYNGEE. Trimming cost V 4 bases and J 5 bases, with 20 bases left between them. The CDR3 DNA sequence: TGTGCCAGCAGCCCCTCGGGGCCAGGGGGGGGAGATACGCAGTATTTT. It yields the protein CASSPSGPGGGDTQYF.

CDR3 DNA: TGTGCCAGCAGCCCTCTCGCGGGAGAGGCGGGATCCTCCTACGAGCAGTACTTC. This translates into CASSPLAGEAGSSYEQYF. The chain joins TRBV5-6 to TRBJ2-7; 7 bases line up with TRBD2. The CDR3 has 18 residues. CDR1 and CDR2 from the germline V gene are SGHDT and YYEEEE. With V trimmed by 4 bases and J by 0 bases, 16 bases remained unmatched.

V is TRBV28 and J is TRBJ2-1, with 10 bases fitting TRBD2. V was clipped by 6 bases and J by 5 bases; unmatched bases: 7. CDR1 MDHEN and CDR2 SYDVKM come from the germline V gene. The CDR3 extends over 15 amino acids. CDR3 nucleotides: TGTGCCAGCAGCGTCCTAGCGGGAGCGAACAATGAGCAGTTCTTC. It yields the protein CASSVLAGANNEQFF.

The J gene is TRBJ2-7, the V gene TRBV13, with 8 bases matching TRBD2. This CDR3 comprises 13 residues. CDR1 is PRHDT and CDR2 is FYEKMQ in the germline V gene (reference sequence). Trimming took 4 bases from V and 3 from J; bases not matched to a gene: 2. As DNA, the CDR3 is TGTGCCAGCAGCTCTGGGACTAGCTACGAGCAGTACTTC. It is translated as CASSSGTSYEQYF.

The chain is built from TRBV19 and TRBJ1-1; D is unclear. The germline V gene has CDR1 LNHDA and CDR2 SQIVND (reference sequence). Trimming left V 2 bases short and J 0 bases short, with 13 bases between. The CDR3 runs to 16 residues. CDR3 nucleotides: TGTGCCAGTAGTATACGGGCTTGGCGGATGAACACTGAAGCTTTCTTT. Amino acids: CASSIRAWRMNTEAFF.

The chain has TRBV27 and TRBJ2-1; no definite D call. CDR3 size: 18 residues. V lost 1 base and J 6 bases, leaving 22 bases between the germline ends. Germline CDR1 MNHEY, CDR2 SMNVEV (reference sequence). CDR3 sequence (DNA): TGTGCCAGCAGTTTATGGTCAGACGCTGGAGTAGAAGTCAATGAGCAGTTCTTC. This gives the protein CASSLWSDAGVEVNEQFF.

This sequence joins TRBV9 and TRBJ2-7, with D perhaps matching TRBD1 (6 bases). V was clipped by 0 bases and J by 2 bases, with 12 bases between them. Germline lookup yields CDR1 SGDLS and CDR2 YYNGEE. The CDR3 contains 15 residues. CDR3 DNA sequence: TGTGCCAGCAGCGTAGGCACAGGGAACCCCTACGAGCAGTACTTC. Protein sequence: CASSVGTGNPYEQYF.

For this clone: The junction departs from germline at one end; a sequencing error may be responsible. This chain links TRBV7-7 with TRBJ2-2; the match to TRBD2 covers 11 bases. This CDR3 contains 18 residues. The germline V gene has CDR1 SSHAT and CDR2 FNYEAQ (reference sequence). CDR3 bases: TGTGCTAGCAGCTTCCTGTCGACTAGCGGGGTGAACACCGGGGAGCTGTTTTTT. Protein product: CASSFLSTSGVNTGELFF.

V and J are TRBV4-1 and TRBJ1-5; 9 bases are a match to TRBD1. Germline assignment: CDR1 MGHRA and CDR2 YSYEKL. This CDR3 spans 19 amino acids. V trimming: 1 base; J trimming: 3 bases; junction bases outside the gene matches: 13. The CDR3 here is CASSQVVRDRANPNQPQHF. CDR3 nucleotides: TGCGCCAGCAGCCAAGTGGTTAGGGACAGGGCGAATCCCAATCAGCCCCAGCATTTT.

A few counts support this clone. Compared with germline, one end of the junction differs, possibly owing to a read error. CDR3 amino acids: CASSSWASGSLADTQYF. As DNA, the CDR3 is TGTGCAAGCAGTTCATGGGCTAGCGGGAGTTTGGCAGATACGCAGTATTTT. The chain employs TRBV25-1 and TRBJ2-3; 10 bases line up with TRBD2. This CDR3 is 17 amino acids long. Per germline, CDR1 MGHDK and CDR2 SYGVNS.

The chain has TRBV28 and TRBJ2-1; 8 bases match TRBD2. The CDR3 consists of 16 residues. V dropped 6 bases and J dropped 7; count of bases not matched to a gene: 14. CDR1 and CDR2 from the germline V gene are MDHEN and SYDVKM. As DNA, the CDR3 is TGTGCCAGCAGCCCAACAGGAGCGGGAGACTCTAATGAGCAGTTCTTC. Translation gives CASSPTGAGDSNEQFF.

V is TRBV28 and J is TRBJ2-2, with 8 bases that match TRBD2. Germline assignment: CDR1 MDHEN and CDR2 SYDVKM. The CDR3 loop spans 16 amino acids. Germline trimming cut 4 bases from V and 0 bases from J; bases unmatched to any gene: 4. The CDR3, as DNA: TGTGCCAGCAGTTCCTGGACTAGCCCGAACACCGGGGAGCTGTTTTTT. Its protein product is CASSSWTSPNTGELFF.

The DNA for the CDR3 is TGTGCCAGCAGCACTAGCGGGAGCCCCTACGAGCAGTACTTC. Protein: CASSTSGSPYEQYF. This chain connects TRBV5-4 to TRBJ2-7; 11 bases match TRBD2. Germline assignment: CDR1 SGHNT and CDR2 YYREEE (reference sequence). Trimming removed 4 bases from V and 2 bases from J; junction bases left unmatched: 2. This CDR3 has 14 residues.